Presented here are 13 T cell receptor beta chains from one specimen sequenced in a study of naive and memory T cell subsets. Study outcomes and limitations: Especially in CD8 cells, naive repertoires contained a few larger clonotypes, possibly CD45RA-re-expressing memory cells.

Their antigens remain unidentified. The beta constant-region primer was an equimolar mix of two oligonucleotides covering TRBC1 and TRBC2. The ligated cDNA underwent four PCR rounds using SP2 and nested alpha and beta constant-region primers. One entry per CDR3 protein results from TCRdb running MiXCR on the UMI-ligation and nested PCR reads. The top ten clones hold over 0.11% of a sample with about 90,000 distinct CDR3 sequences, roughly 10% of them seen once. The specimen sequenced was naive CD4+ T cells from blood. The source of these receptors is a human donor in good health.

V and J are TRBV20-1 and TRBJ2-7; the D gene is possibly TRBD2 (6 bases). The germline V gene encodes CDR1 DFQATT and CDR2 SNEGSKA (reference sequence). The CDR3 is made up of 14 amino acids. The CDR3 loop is CGCWGLASSYEQYF. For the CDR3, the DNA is TGCGGTTGCTGGGGCCTAGCGAGCTCCTACGAGCAGTACTTC.

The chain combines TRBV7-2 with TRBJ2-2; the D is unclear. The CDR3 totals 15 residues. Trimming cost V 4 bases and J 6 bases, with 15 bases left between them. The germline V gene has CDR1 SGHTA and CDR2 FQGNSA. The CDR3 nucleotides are TGTGCCAGCAGCTATATGACCCAACTCGCCGGGGAGCTGTTTTTT. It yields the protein CASSYMTQLAGELFF.

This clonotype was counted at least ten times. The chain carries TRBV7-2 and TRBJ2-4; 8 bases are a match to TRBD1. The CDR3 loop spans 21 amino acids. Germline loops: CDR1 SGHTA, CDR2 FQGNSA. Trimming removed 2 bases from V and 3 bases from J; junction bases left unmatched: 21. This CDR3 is CASSLRDIFDRGQNFKNIQYF. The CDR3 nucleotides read TGTGCCAGCAGCTTACGGGATATATTCGACAGGGGCCAAAATTTCAAAAACATTCAGTACTTC.

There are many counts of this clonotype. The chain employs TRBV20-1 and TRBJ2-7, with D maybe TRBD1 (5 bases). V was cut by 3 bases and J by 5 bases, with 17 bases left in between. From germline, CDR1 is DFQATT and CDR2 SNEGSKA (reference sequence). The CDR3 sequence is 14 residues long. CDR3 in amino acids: CSARVKGQLNEQYF. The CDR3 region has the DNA TGCAGTGCTAGGGTTAAAGGACAACTGAACGAGCAGTACTTC.

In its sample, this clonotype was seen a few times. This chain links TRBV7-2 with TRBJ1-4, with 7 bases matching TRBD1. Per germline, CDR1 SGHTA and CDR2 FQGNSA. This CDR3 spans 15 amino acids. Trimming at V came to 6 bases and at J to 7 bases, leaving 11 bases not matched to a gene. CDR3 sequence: CASSQTTGAFEKLFF. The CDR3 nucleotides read TGTGCCAGCAGTCAGACCACAGGGGCCTTTGAAAAACTGTTTTTT.

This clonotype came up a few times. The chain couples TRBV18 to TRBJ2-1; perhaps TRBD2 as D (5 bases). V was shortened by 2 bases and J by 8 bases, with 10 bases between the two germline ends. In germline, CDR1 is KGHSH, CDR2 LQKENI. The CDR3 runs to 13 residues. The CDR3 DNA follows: TGTGCCAGCTCACCAGGTAGCGACGATGAGCAGTTCTTC. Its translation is CASSPGSDDEQFF.

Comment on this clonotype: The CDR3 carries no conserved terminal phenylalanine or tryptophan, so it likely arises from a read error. In DNA form, the CDR3 reads TGTGCCAGCAGCTTAGTTAGCGGGGGGGCCAGGGGCGCAGATACGCAGTATTTG. It translates to CASSLVSGGARGADTQYL. This chain connects TRBV7-2 to TRBJ2-3, with 11 bases matching TRBD2. CDR1 SGHTA and CDR2 FQGNSA come from the germline V gene. The CDR3 spans 18 residues. Trimming took 1 base from V and 4 from J; bases not matched to a gene: 10.

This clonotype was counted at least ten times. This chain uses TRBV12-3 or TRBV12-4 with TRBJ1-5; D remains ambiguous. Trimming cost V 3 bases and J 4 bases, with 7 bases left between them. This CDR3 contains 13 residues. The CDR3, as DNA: TGTGCCAGCAGTTTCGCAGCTAATCAGCCCCAGCATTTT. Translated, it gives CASSFAANQPQHF.

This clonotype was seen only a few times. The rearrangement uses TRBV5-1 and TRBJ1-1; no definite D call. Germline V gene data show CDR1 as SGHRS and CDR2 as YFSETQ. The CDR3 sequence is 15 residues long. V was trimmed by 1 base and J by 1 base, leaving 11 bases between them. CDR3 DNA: TGCGCCAGCAGCTTGACAACAGCGGCGAACACTGAAGCTTTCTTT. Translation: CASSLTTAANTEAFF.

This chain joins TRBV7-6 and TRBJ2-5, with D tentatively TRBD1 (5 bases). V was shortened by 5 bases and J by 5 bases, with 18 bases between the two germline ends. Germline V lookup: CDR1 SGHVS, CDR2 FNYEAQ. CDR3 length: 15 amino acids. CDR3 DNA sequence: TGTGCCAGCAGCCCCAACAGGAATATCCTGGAGACCCAGTACTTC. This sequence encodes CASSPNRNILETQYF. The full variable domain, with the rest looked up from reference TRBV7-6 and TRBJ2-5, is GAGVSQSPRYKVTKRGQDVALRCDPISGHVSLYWYRQALGQGPEFLTYFNYEAQQDKSGLPNDRFSAERPEGSISTLTIQRTEQRDSAMYRCASSPNRNILETQYFGPGTRLLVL.

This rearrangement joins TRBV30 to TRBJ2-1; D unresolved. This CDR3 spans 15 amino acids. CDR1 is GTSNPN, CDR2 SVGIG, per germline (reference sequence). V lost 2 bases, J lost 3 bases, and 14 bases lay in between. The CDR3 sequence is CAWSPPGPLYNEQFF. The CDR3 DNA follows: TGTGCCTGGAGTCCCCCGGGCCCGCTCTACAATGAGCAGTTCTTC.

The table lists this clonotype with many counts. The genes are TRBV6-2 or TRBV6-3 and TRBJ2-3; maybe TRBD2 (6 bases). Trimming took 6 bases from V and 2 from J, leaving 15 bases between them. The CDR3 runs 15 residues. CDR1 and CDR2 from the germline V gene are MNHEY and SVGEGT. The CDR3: CASRATRLFTDTQYF. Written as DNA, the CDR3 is TGTGCCAGCAGAGCGACTAGATTGTTCACAGATACGCAGTATTTT.

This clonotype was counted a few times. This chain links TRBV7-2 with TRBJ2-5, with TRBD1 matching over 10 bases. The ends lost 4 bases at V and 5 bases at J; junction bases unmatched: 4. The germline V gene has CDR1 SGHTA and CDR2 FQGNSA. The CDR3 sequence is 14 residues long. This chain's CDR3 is CASSSGTGAETQYF. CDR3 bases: TGTGCCAGCAGCTCCGGGACAGGGGCGGAGACCCAGTACTTC.